The 24 T cell receptor beta chains presented below share a single source sample, sequenced in a study of blood T cells in healthy people across ages. Primers used in a second PCR of roughly 6 to 11 cycles were a sample-barcoded 5' primer and a J-beta primer mix. TCRdb re-derived calls from the 5' RACE reads in MiXCR, one entry per CDR3 protein. The repertoire holds roughly 640,000 distinct CDR3 sequences, with approximately 30% as singletons. The sequencing sample was made of blood. Receptors were obtained from a woman of 80 years or more in good health.

This rearrangement joins TRBV20-1 to TRBJ2-5; TRBD1 aligns across 9 bases. Matching the DNA end better, TRBJ2-7 makes the J call doubtful. Germline CDR1 is DFQATT and CDR2 is SNEGSKA (reference sequence). The CDR3 spans 14 residues. CDR3 sequence reads: CSATRRDRVYEQYF. Written as DNA, the CDR3 is TGCAGTGCTACCAGACGGGACAGGGTCTACGAGCAGTACTTC.

This chain connects TRBV18 to TRBJ1-2, with D unresolved. Trimming pared 1 base from V and 3 bases from J, leaving 9 bases between. The CDR3 contains 14 residues. CDR1 is KGHSH, CDR2 LQKENI, per germline. The CDR3 bases are TGTGCCAGCTCACCACAACCCAGATACTATGGCTACACCTTC. Translation: CASSPQPRYYGYTF.

For this clonotype: The junction departs from the called germline gene at one end, perhaps through a read error. The chain is built from TRBV12-3 or TRBV12-4 and TRBJ2-3; D gene uncertain. The CDR3 sequence is 10 residues long. The CDR3 DNA sequence: TGTGCCATGAGTGTAGATATGCAGTATTTT. It is translated as CAMSVDMQYF.

This clonotype was picked up a small number of times. The J gene is TRBJ1-1, the V gene TRBV7-3, with TRBD1 identical over 7 bases. Germline assignment: CDR1 SGHTA and CDR2 FQGTGA. Germline trimming cut 4 bases from V and 5 bases from J; bases unmatched to any gene: 4. The CDR3 covers 13 residues. CDR3 sequence reads: CASSSGGRTEAFF. CDR3 DNA: TGTGCCAGCAGCTCAGGGGGAAGGACTGAAGCTTTCTTT.

The sample holds a few counts of this clonotype. The junction and the germline gene differ at one end; a read error may be behind it. The chain recombines TRBV18 with TRBJ2-3; D is tentatively TRBD1 or TRBD2 (5 bases each). CDR1 and CDR2 from the germline V gene are KGHSH and LQKENI. The CDR3 totals 13 residues. The CDR3 loop reads CVSSPRGPDTQYF. As DNA, the CDR3 is TGTGTCAGCTCACCACGGGGCCCAGATACGCAGTATTTT.

This clonotype was recorded many times. The chain recombines TRBV5-6 with TRBJ2-3, with D possibly matching TRBD2 (6 bases). V was cut by 4 bases and J by 1 base, with 16 bases left in between. CDR1 is SGHDT, CDR2 YYEEEE, per germline. The CDR3 runs to 16 residues. The CDR3 loop is CASSRGGIFGTDTQYF. The CDR3 DNA is TGTGCCAGCAGCCGTGGAGGGATATTTGGCACAGATACGCAGTATTTT.

The chain has TRBV7-3 and TRBJ1-2; D is undetermined. V dropped 1 base and J dropped 0 bases, with 9 bases sitting between them. Germline CDR1 and CDR2: SGHTA and FQGTGA. CDR3 length equals 15 residues. The CDR3 DNA reads as TGTGCCAGCAGCTTAAACCCAGACACTAACTATGGCTACACCTTC. It encodes CASSLNPDTNYGYTF.

V and J are TRBV7-2 and TRBJ1-4; 8 nucleotides line up with TRBD1. Trimming removed 1 base from V and 2 bases from J; junction bases left unmatched: 3. Germline assignment: CDR1 SGHTA and CDR2 FQGNSA. The CDR3 consists of 16 residues. As DNA, the CDR3 is TGTGCCAGCAGCTTAGGGACAGGGTACACTAATGAAAAACTGTTTTTT. Protein sequence: CASSLGTGYTNEKLFF.

This chain links TRBV20-1 with TRBJ2-2; 9 positions agree with TRBD1. Losses at the gene ends were 0 bases for V and 3 bases for J; bases not matched to a gene: 5. Germline V gene sequence: CDR1 DFQATT, CDR2 SNEGSKA (reference sequence). The CDR3 has 16 amino acids. The CDR3 DNA sequence: TGCAGTGCTAGAGATGGTCGACAGGGGGACACCGGGGAGCTGTTTTTT. This gives the protein CSARDGRQGDTGELFF.

This clonotype was recorded once. This chain joins TRBV5-1 and TRBJ2-7, with 8 bases that match TRBD1. J lost 2 bases, V lost 0 bases, and 4 bases had no gene match. Germline assignment: CDR1 SGHRS and CDR2 YFSETQ. CDR3 size: 15 residues. CDR3 nucleotide sequence: TGCGCCAGCAGCTTGGCCGCACAGGGGGCCTACGAGCAGTACTTC. It is translated as CASSLAAQGAYEQYF.

The chain recombines TRBV10-3 with TRBJ2-5; TRBD1 matches 7 bases. This CDR3 has 14 residues. Germline trimming cut 2 bases from V and 11 bases from J; bases unmatched to any gene: 11. The germline CDR1 and CDR2 sequences are ENHRY and SYGVKD. The DNA for the CDR3 is TGTGCCATCAGTGAGCGACAGGGAGCACATGAGCAGTACTTC. It specifies CAISERQGAHEQYF.

This clonotype was counted only a few times. The chain uses TRBV19 and TRBJ2-3; 10 bases are a match to TRBD2. Germline V gene sequence: CDR1 LNHDA, CDR2 SQIVND (reference sequence). J lost 2 bases, V lost 5 bases, and 7 bases had no gene match. CDR3 length: 16 amino acids. For the CDR3, the DNA is TGTGCCAGTAGTCCTCTAGCGGGGGCCGTCACAGATACGCAGTATTTT. Residues: CASSPLAGAVTDTQYF. The full variable domain, rest sourced from reference TRBV19 and TRBJ2-3, is DGGITQSPKYLFRKEGQNVTLSCEQNLNHDAMYWYRQDPGQGLRLIYYSQIVNDFQKGDIAEGYSVSREKKESFPLTVTSAQKNPTAFYLCASSPLAGAVTDTQYFGPGTRLTVL.

About this clonotype itself: This may stem from a read error, because a much larger clone lies one nucleotide away. The chain recombines TRBV24-1 with TRBJ2-3, with 10 bases matching TRBD2. The CDR3 loop spans 17 amino acids. Germline CDR1 KGHDR, CDR2 SFDVKD. The DNA of the CDR3 is TGTGCCACCAGTGATTCCCGACTAGCGGGCATCACAGGTACGCAGTATTTT. Its protein is CATSDSRLAGITGTQYF.

The genes are TRBV27 and TRBJ2-7; D is possibly TRBD1 or TRBD2 (6 bases each). Germline V gene sequence: CDR1 MNHEY, CDR2 SMNVEV (reference sequence). V was cut by 8 bases and J by 0 bases, with 17 bases left in between. The CDR3 totals 15 residues. The CDR3 DNA sequence: TGTGCCAGCCGTGATACCGGGGGCTACTCCTACGAGCAGTACTTC. Amino acid sequence: CASRDTGGYSYEQYF.

This chain joins TRBV20-1 and TRBJ2-5; TRBD2 is a possible D gene (5 bases). Per the germline V gene, CDR1 is DFQATT and CDR2 is SNEGSKA (reference sequence). The CDR3 is made up of 13 amino acids. V was pared by 0 bases and J by 11 bases, with 16 bases between. The CDR3 DNA is TGCAGTGCTAGAGATCTCGGGGTGGGTGAGCAGTACTTC. Encoded protein: CSARDLGVGEQYF.

This clonotype appeared a few times. A read error may be the cause here, since a much bigger clone is one base away. The V gene is TRBV12-3 or TRBV12-4, the J gene TRBJ2-1; no definite D call. TRBJ2-7 matches the DNA end more closely, so the J call is doubtful. The CDR3 is made up of 14 amino acids. CDR3 residues: CASSLNTLYNEQYF. In DNA, the CDR3 is TGTGCCAGCAGTTTAAATACCCTTTACAATGAGCAGTACTTC.

This clonotype was detected many times. The chain uses TRBV29-1 and TRBJ1-1; TRBD1 is a possible D gene (5 bases). V was pared by 8 bases and J by 4 bases, with 20 bases between. Germline CDR1 reads SQVTM; CDR2 reads ANQGSEA. CDR3 length: 14 amino acids. The CDR3 DNA reads as TGCAGCACTAACACCAGGGTCGAGGGCACTGAAGCTTTCTTT. Translated, it gives CSTNTRVEGTEAFF.

Regarding this clonotype: It may be a read error: a sequence one base away is much more abundant. This rearrangement joins TRBV27 to TRBJ2-4, with 10 bases matching TRBD1. This CDR3 is 13 amino acids long. CDR1 is MNHEY and CDR2 is SMNVEV in the germline V gene (reference sequence). The ends lost 5 bases at V and 13 bases at J; junction bases unmatched: 8. DNA for the CDR3: TGTGCCAGCAGTAGGACAGGGGGGATTGAGCAGTACTTC. Translated: CASSRTGGIEQYF.

This chain joins TRBV20-1 and TRBJ2-3; D not resolved. CDR1 is DFQATT, CDR2 SNEGSKA, per germline (reference sequence). V gave up 4 bases and J gave up 5 bases, with 16 bases separating them. This CDR3 contains 14 residues. For the CDR3, the DNA is TGCAGTGCTACCGCTTCCCTTTCGGGAGATACGCAGTATTTT. Encoded protein: CSATASLSGDTQYF.

About this clonotype: A much larger clone differs from this one at a single base, so this may be a read error. The chain combines TRBV6-6 with TRBJ2-5, with D unclear. The DNA matches TRBJ2-7 better at its end, which makes the J call doubtful. Germline lookup yields CDR1 MNHNY and CDR2 SVGAGI (reference sequence). The CDR3 covers 10 residues. CDR3 sequence (DNA): TGTGCCGGCAGTTACTACGAGCAGTACTTC. This encodes CAGSYYEQYF.

This clonotype has at least ten counts. The chain is built from TRBV19 and TRBJ1-4, with a tentative D call TRBD1 (5 bases). This CDR3 is built from 18 residues. The V end was cut by 2 bases, the J end by 0 bases, with 16 bases between. Germline CDR1 and CDR2: LNHDA and SQIVND (reference sequence). CDR3 sequence reads: CASSIIGGGATTNEKLFF. For the CDR3, the DNA is TGTGCCAGTAGTATAATCGGCGGTGGGGCGACAACTAATGAAAAACTGTTTTTT.

This clonotype was counted many times. The rearrangement uses TRBV5-1 and TRBJ2-7, with D perhaps TRBD2 (5 bases). The germline gives CDR1 SGHRS, CDR2 YFSETQ. Trimming removed 0 bases at V and 1 base at J, with 8 bases between. The CDR3 loop spans 14 amino acids. CDR3 in DNA: TGCGCCAGCAGCTTGGGAGGGTTTTCCTACGAGCAGTACTTC. Translating gives CASSLGGFSYEQYF. Using reference TRBV5-1 and TRBJ2-7 for the parts outside the CDR3, the full variable domain is KAGVTQTPRYLIKTRGQQVTLSCSPISGHRSVSWYQQTPGQGLQFLFEYFSETQRNKGNFPGRFSGRQFSNSRSEMNVSTLELGDSALYLCASSLGGFSYEQYFGPGTRLTVT.

The genes are TRBV4-1 and TRBJ2-5; TRBD2 agrees at 8 bases. The CDR3 extends over 15 amino acids. Losses at the gene ends were 0 bases for V and 5 bases for J; bases not matched to a gene: 5. CDR1 and CDR2 from the germline V gene are MGHRA and YSYEKL. CDR3 nucleotides: TGCGCCAGCAGCCAAGAAGGGACTAGTTTGGAGACCCAGTACTTC. Its protein is CASSQEGTSLETQYF.

A remark on this clonotype: The junction departs from germline at one end; a sequencing error may be responsible. V gene TRBV27 combines with J gene TRBJ1-1, with 7 bases that match TRBD1. The germline CDR1 and CDR2 sequences are MNHEY and SMNVEV (reference sequence). The CDR3 spans 14 residues. CDR3 in amino acids: CAGSSRQGGTEAFF. CDR3 DNA sequence: TGTGCCGGCAGTAGTAGACAGGGAGGTACTGAAGCTTTCTTT.